These T cell receptor beta chains were read from a single sample in a study of blood T cell repertoires in COVID-19. Repertoires were generated with immunoSEQ multiplex PCR, while TCRdb's copy carries only in-frame clones and drops some. Found here are roughly 350,000 clones, 85% of them singletons; the top ten hold roughly 3.6%. Sequencing used peripheral blood. The receptors shown here come from a woman in her late teens or twenties with acute or convalescent COVID-19. The CDR3 runs from the conserved cysteine through the conserved F or W. D genes are given only for firm matches. Clone size is not always given. Where it is, it says once, few, many or a class for expanded clones.

v_gene	abundance	d_gene	j_gene	CDR3aa	CDR3nt
TRBV28	NA	TRBD1	TRBJ2-3	CASSHLSFPGQTTDTQYF	TGTGCCAGCAGCCACTTATCTTTCCCGGGACAGACGACAGATACGCAGTATTTT
TRBV10-2	once	NA	TRBJ1-1	CASKTDRVGGTEAFF	TGCGCCAGCAAGACCGATCGGGTAGGGGGCACTGAAGCTTTCTTT
TRBV9	NA	TRBD2	TRBJ2-3	CASSLGRGAVTDTQYF	TGTGCCAGCAGCCTAGGGCGGGGGGCGGTTACAGATACGCAGTATTTT
TRBV10-1	once	TRBD1	TRBJ1-1	CASSQGATEAFF	TGCGCCAGCAGTCAGGGGGCCACTGAAGCTTTCTTT
TRBV7-9	NA	NA	TRBJ2-3	CASSSLADTSTDTQYF	TGTGCCAGCAGCTCCTTAGCGGATACAAGCACAGATACGCAGTATTTT
TRBV3-1/TRBV3-2	NA	TRBD2	TRBJ2-1	CASSRTSGAQDEQFF	TGTGCCAGCAGTCGGACTAGCGGGGCCCAAGATGAGCAGTTCTTC
TRBV5-6	NA	NA	TRBJ2-5	CASSPYRVGTQYF	TGTGCCAGCAGCCCGTATCGGGTAGGGACCCAGTACTTC
TRBV3-1/TRBV3-2	NA	TRBD2	TRBJ2-1	CASSLQRGVSYNEQFF	TGTGCCAGCAGCCTCCAGCGGGGGGTATCCTACAATGAGCAGTTCTTC
TRBV5-1	NA	NA	TRBJ2-3	CASSLGGGTTDTQYF	TGCGCCAGCAGCTTGGGCGGGGGCACCACAGATACGCAGTATTTT
TRBV2	NA	NA	TRBJ2-1	CASTRSDATKQFF	TGTGCCAGCACCCGGTCTGACGCCACTAAGCAGTTCTTC
TRBV2	NA	NA	TRBJ2-7	CASSELQVTAYEQYF	TGTGCCAGCAGTGAGCTACAGGTTACAGCCTACGAGCAGTACTTC
TRBV15	NA	TRBD1	TRBJ1-5	CATSRRTGRYNSNQPQHF	TGTGCCACCAGCCGGAGGACAGGGAGGTACAATAGCAATCAGCCCCAGCATTTT
TRBV11-2	NA	NA	TRBJ2-1	CASSSNRESYNEQFF	TGTGCCAGCAGCTCAAATAGAGAATCCTACAATGAGCAGTTCTTC
TRBV5-1	NA	TRBD1	TRBJ1-5	CASSLTTGGYQPQHF	TGCGCCAGCAGCTTGACGACAGGGGGCTATCAGCCCCAGCATTTT
TRBV7-8	NA	NA	TRBJ2-3	CASSLLDGGPTDTQYF	TGTGCCAGCAGCTTACTTGACGGGGGGCCCACAGATACGCAGTATTTT
TRBV9	NA	NA	TRBJ2-3	CASSVHPRDKWGTDTQYF	TGTGCCAGCAGCGTACATCCCAGGGATAAGTGGGGCACAGATACGCAGTATTTT
TRBV28	NA	NA	TRBJ1-3	CASNSPGLGGNTIYF	TGTGCCAGCAATTCGCCGGGACTCGGTGGAAACACCATATATTTT
TRBV19	NA	NA	TRBJ1-1	CASSMAGAWVTEAFF	TGTGCCAGTAGTATGGCAGGGGCATGGGTCACTGAAGCTTTCTTT
TRBV2	NA	TRBD2	TRBJ2-1	CASSVTSGRGVEQFF	TGTGCCAGCAGTGTTACTAGCGGGAGAGGGGTTGAGCAGTTCTTC
TRBV19	NA	NA	TRBJ2-5	CASSPAPRSQETQYF	TGTGCCAGTAGCCCCGCCCCGCGGTCCCAAGAGACCCAGTACTTC
TRBV7-9	NA	TRBD1	TRBJ2-7	CASSSPGQESYEQYF	TGTGCCAGCAGCTCTCCGGGACAGGAATCCTACGAGCAGTACTTC
TRBV27	NA	NA	TRBJ2-3	CASTASGGKGTDTQYF	TGTGCCAGCACGGCCTCTGGCGGGAAGGGGACAGATACGCAGTATTTT
TRBV30	NA	NA	TRBJ1-2	CAWSVLQNYGYTF	TGTGCCTGGAGTGTACTTCAAAACTATGGCTACACCTTC
TRBV5-4	NA	NA	TRBJ2-3	CASSLEIYTDTQYF	TGTGCCAGCAGCTTGGAAATATACACAGATACGCAGTATTTT
TRBV14	NA	TRBD2	TRBJ2-1	CASSQNSGFGGSYNEQFF	TGTGCCAGCAGCCAAAATTCGGGTTTTGGCGGGAGCTACAATGAGCAGTTCTTC
TRBV27	NA	NA	TRBJ1-3	CASRGGFSGNTIYF	TGTGCCAGCAGGGGGGGGTTCTCTGGAAACACCATATATTTT
TRBV5-1	few	TRBD1	TRBJ1-2	CASSLTGGSGYTF	TGCGCCAGCAGCTTGACAGGGGGATCGGGCTACACCTTC
TRBV12-5	NA	NA	TRBJ2-5	CASARETQYF	TGTGCTAGTGCCCGAGAGACCCAGTACTTC
TRBV7-3	NA	TRBD2	TRBJ2-5	CASSARLAGVSETQYF	TGTGCCAGCAGCGCGCGACTAGCGGGAGTCAGTGAGACCCAGTACTTC
TRBV28	NA	NA	TRBJ1-2	CASSSSGSGYTF	TGTGCCAGCAGTTCCTCAGGGTCTGGCTACACCTTC